These T cell receptor beta chains were read from a single sample in a study of OX40 agonist ivuxolimab in advanced cancers. The data were produced by immunoSEQ multiplex PCR, yet TCRdb's version contains in-frame clones alone and is incomplete. This table has tens of thousands of clones, 70% to 90% appearing once. Sequencing was performed on CD4+ or CD8+ T cells sorted from blood, taken in a trial of the OX40 agonist ivuxolimab. Receptor source: an adult with an advanced solid tumor such as melanoma, head and neck, liver or kidney cancer. Each CDR3 is given with its conserved first and last residue. A D gene is named only where the DNA matches it firmly.

J gene: TRBJ2-1; V gene: TRBV7-3; CDR3 length: 12; D gene: -; CDR3 protein: CASSPAGNEQFF; CDR3 DNA: TGTGCCAGCAGCCCCGCCGGGAATGAGCAGTTCTTC
J gene: TRBJ2-7; V gene: TRBV29-1; CDR3 length: 12; D gene: -; CDR3 protein: CSVRNGADEQYF; CDR3 DNA: TGCAGCGTGAGGAACGGGGCCGACGAGCAGTACTTC
J gene: TRBJ1-4; V gene: TRBV5-6; CDR3 length: 14; D gene: -; CDR3 protein: CASSGTTTEEKLFF; CDR3 DNA: TGTGCCAGCAGCGGTACGACGACAGAGGAAAAACTGTTTTTT
J gene: TRBJ2-7; V gene: TRBV2; CDR3 length: 13; D gene: -; CDR3 protein: CASSEGGLYEQYF; CDR3 DNA: TGTGCCAGCAGTGAAGGGGGACTCTACGAGCAGTACTTC
J gene: TRBJ2-1; V gene: TRBV2; CDR3 length: 16; D gene: TRBD1; CDR3 protein: CASTILGQGFGNEQFF; CDR3 DNA: TGTGCCAGCACCATCCTAGGACAGGGGTTTGGCAATGAGCAGTTCTTC
J gene: TRBJ2-7; V gene: TRBV5-8; CDR3 length: 11; D gene: -; CDR3 protein: CASSFGMEQYF; CDR3 DNA: TGTGCCAGCAGCTTCGGTATGGAGCAGTACTTC
J gene: TRBJ2-3; V gene: TRBV11-2; CDR3 length: 11; D gene: -; CDR3 protein: CASSLLGTQYF; CDR3 DNA: TGTGCCAGCAGTCTCCTCGGTACGCAGTATTTT
J gene: TRBJ2-7; V gene: TRBV6-5; CDR3 length: 14; D gene: TRBD1; CDR3 protein: CASQPGTDSYEQYF; CDR3 DNA: TGTGCCAGCCAGCCCGGGACAGACTCCTACGAGCAGTACTTC
J gene: TRBJ2-3; V gene: TRBV19; CDR3 length: 14; D gene: -; CDR3 protein: CASSIEGGTDTQYF; CDR3 DNA: TGTGCCAGTAGTATAGAGGGTGGAACAGATACGCAGTATTTT
J gene: TRBJ2-1; V gene: TRBV7-2; CDR3 length: 19; D gene: -; CDR3 protein: CASSLDRVPLYSRNYEQFF; CDR3 DNA: TGTGCCAGCAGCTTAGACAGGGTCCCCCTCTACTCTAGGAACTATGAGCAGTTCTTC